The present entry profiles one T cell receptor beta chain with its context. The conserved phenylalanine or tryptophan is not found at the CDR3 terminus, so this likely reflects a read error. V shed 2 bases and J shed 2 bases, with 12 bases lying between them. The CDR3 extends over 15 amino acids. Germline CDR1 is SEHNR and CDR2 is FQNEAQ (reference sequence). The record originates from a study of Graves' ophthalmopathy and Graves' hyperthyroidism. The sequenced template was RNA, covering the TCR beta CDR3 region. Amplification began with first-round RT-PCR using HTBI primers, then second-round multiplex PCR was performed. TCRdb re-called the multiplex PCR reads through MiXCR, storing one row per CDR3 protein. The sample holds about 39,000 distinct CDR3 sequences, roughly 50% seen once.

This chain connects TRBV7-9 to TRBJ1-2, with D tentatively TRBD1 (6 bases). The sample consisted of peripheral blood. The receptor was derived from an adult woman with stable Graves' hyperthyroidism. The CDR3: CASSLIGGANYGYTL. The CDR3 DNA sequence: TGTGCCAGCAGCTTAATCGGGGGGGCCAACTATGGCTACACCCTC.